The table lists the clone carrying this T cell receptor beta chain with a few counts. What it recognizes is unknown. Each TCR beta cDNA library carried unique molecular identifiers. There were roughly 0.95 to 10 million T cells, and 510,000 or so cDNA molecules came from them. TCRdb reprocessed the PCR reads with MiXCR, giving one entry per CDR3 protein. The profile shows roughly 800,000 distinct CDR3 sequences, 25% to 30% of them singletons. The data originate from a study of post-analysis software for immune sequencing data. Across the whole study: The courses of disease that were included comprised relapsing-remitting, secondary progressive and progressive-relapsing multiple sclerosis.

Study outcomes and limitations: F measure clustering grouped samples strongly by preparation batch. Among five TRBV segments more frequent in patients than controls were TRBV5-6, TRBV5-1 and TRBV20-1.

Trimming stripped 0 bases from V and 1 base from J, with 10 bases between. CDR3 size: 15 residues. Germline CDR1 and CDR2: SGHTA and FQGNSA. Material for sequencing was blood. V is TRBV7-2 and J is TRBJ2-7; a possible D gene is TRBD1 (6 bases). The TCR comes from a girl between 5 and 17 years old with multiple sclerosis. CDR3 amino acids: CASSLAPGESYEQYF. The CDR3 DNA sequence: TGTGCCAGCAGCTTAGCCCCAGGGGAATCCTACGAGCAGTACTTC. Complete variable domain (other parts from reference TRBV7-2 and TRBJ2-7): GAGVSQSPSNKVTEKGKDVELRCDPISGHTALYWYRQSLGQGLEFLIYFQGNSAPDKSGLPSDRFSAERTGGSVSTLTIQRTQQEDSAVYLCASSLAPGESYEQYFGPGTRLTVT.